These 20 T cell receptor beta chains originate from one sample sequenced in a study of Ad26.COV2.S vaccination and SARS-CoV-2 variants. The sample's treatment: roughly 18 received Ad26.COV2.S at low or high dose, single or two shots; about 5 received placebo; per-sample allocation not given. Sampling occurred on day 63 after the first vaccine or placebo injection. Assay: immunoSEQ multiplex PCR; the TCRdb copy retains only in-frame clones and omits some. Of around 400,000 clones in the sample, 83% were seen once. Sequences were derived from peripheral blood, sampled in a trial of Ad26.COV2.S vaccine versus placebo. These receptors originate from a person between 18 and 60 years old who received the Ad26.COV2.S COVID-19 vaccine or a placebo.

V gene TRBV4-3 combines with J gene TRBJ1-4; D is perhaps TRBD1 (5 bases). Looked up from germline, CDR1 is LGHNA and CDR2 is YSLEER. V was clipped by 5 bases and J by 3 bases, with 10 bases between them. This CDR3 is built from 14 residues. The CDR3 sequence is CASSDGGANEKLFF. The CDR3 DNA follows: TGCGCCAGCAGCGACGGGGGTGCTAATGAAAAACTGTTTTTT.

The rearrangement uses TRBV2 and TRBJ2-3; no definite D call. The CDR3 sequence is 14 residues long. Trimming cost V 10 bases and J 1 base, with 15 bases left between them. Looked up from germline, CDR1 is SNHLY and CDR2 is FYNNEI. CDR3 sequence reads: CATKSNGGTDTQYF. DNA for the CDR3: TGTGCCACCAAAAGCAACGGTGGCACAGATACGCAGTATTTT. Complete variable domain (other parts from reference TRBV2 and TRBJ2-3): EPEVTQTPSHQVTQMGQEVILRCVPISNHLYFYWYRQILGQKVEFLVSFYNNEISEKSEIFDDQFSVERPDGSNFTLKIRSTKLEDSAMYFCATKSNGGTDTQYFGPGTRLTVL.

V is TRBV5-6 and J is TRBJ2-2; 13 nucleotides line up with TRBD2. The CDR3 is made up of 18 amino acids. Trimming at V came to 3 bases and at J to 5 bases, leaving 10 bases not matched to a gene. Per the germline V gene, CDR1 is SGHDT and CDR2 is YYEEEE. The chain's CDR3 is CASSSTSGRALGTGELFF. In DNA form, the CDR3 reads TGTGCCAGCAGCTCCACTAGCGGGAGGGCCTTGGGTACCGGGGAGCTGTTTTTT.

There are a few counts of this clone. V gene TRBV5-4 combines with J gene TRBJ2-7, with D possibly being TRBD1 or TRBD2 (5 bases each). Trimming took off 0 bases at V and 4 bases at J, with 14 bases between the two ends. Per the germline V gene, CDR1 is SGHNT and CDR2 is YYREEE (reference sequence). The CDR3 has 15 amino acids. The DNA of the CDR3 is TGTGCCAGCAGCTTGGCTTCGGGACGAGATTACGAGCAGTACTTC. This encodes CASSLASGRDYEQYF.

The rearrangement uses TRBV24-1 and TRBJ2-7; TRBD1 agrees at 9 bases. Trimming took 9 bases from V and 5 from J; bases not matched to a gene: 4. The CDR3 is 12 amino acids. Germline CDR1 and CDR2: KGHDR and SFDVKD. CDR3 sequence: CATGTGIDEQYF. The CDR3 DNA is TGTGCCACCGGGACAGGGATCGACGAGCAGTACTTC.

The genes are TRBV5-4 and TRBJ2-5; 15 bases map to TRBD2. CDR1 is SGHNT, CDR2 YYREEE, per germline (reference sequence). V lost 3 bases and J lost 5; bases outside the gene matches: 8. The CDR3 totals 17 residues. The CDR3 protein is CASSSPGLAGGRETQYF. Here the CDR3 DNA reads TGTGCCAGCAGCTCTCCGGGACTAGCGGGGGGCAGGGAGACCCAGTACTTC. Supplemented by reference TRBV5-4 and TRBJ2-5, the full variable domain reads ETGVTQSPTHLIKTRGQQVTLRCSSQSGHNTVSWYQQALGQGPQFIFQYYREEENGRGNFPPRFSGLQFPNYSSELNVNALELDDSALYLCASSSPGLAGGRETQYFGPGTRLLVL.

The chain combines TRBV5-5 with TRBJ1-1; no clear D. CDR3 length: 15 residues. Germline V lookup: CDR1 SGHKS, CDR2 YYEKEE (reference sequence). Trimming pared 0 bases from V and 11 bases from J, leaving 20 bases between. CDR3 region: CASSLVTGSGSRAFF. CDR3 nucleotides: TGTGCCAGCAGCTTGGTCACGGGCTCCGGGTCGAGGGCTTTCTTT.

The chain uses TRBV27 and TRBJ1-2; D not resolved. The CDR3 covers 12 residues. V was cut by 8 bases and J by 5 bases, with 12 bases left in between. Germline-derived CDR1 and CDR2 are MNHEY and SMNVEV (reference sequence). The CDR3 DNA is TGTGCCAGCGGGGTCTCCGGGTATGGCTACACCTTC. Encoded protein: CASGVSGYGYTF.

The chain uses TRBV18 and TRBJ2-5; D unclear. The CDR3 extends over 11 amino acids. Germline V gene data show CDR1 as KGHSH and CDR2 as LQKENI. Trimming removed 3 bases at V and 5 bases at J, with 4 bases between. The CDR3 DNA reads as TGTGCCAGCTCACCGTTGGAGACCCAGTACTTC. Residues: CASSPLETQYF.

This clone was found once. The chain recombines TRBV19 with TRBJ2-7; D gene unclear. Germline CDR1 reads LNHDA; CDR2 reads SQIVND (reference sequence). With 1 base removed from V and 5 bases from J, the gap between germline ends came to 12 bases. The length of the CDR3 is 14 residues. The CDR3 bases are TGTGCCAGTAGTATAGGGTACGGCCCCAACGAGCAGTACTTC. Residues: CASSIGYGPNEQYF.

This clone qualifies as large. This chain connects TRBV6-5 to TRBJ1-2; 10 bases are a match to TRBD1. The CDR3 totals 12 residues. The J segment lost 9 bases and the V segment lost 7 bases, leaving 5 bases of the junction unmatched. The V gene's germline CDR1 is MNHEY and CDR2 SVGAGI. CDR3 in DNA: TGTGCCAGCACCCGGGACAGGGGTCGCTACACCTTC. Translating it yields CASTRDRGRYTF.

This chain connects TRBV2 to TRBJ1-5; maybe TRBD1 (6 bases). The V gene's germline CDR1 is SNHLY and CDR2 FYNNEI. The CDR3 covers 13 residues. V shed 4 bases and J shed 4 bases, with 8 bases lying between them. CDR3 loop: CASSGQANQPQHF. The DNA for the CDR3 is TGTGCCAGCAGTGGACAGGCAAATCAGCCCCAGCATTTT.

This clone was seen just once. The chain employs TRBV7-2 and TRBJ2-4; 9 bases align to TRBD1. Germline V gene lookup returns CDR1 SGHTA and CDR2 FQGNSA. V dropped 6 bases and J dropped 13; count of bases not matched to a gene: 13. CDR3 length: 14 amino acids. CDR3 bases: TGTGCCAGCAGTTCAACGCTCTTACAGGGGGCCCAGTACTTC. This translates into CASSSTLLQGAQYF.

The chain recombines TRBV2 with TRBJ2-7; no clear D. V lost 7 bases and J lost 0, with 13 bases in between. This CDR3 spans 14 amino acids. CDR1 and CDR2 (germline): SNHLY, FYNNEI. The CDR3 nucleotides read TGTGCCAGCAAGAAGGATCACTTCTCCTACGAGCAGTACTTC. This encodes CASKKDHFSYEQYF.

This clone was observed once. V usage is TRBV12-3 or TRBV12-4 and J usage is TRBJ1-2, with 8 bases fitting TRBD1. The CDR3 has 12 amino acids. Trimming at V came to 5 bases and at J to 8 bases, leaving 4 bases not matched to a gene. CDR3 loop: CASSQDREGYTF. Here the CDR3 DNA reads TGTGCCAGCAGTCAGGACAGGGAAGGCTACACCTTC.

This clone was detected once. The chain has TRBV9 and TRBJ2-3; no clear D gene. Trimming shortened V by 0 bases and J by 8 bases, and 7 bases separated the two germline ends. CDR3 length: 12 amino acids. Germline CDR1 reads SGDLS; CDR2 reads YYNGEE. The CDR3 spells CASSVEVGTQYF. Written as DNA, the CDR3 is TGTGCCAGCAGCGTAGAGGTCGGTACGCAGTATTTT.

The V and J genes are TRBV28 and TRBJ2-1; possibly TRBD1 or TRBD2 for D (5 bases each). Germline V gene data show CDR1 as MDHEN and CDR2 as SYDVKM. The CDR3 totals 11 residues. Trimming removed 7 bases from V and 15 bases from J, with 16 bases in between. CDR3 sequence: CASKLRGPPFF. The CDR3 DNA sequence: TGTGCCAGCAAACTTAGGGGACCTCCGTTCTTC.

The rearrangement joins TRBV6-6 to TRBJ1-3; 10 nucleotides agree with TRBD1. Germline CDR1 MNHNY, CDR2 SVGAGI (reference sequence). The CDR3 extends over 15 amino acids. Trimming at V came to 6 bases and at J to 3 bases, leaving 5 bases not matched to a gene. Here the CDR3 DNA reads TGTGCCAGCAGAGAGACAGGGGGCATTGGAAACACCATATATTTT. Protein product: CASRETGGIGNTIYF.

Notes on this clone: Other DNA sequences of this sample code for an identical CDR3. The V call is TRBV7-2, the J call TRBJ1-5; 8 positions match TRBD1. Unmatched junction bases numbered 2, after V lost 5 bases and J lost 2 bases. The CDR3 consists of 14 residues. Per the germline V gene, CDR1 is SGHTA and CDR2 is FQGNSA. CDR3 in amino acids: CASSLQGGNQPQHF. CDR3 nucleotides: TGTGCCAGCAGCCTACAGGGGGGCAATCAGCCCCAGCATTTT.

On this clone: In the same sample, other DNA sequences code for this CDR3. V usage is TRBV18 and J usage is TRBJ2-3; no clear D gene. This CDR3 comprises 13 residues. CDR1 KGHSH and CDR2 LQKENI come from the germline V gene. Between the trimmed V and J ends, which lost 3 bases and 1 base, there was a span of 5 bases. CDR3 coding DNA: TGTGCCAGCTCACCCCCGGGCACAGATACGCAGTATTTT. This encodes CASSPPGTDTQYF. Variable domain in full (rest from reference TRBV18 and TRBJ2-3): NAGVMQNPRHLVRRRGQEARLRCSPMKGHSHVYWYRQLPEEGLKFMVYLQKENIIDESGMPKERFSAEFPKEGPSILRIQQVVRGDSAAYFCASSPPGTDTQYFGPGTRLTVL.